Sequencing of this T cell receptor (beta chain) was carried out in a study of CD8 T cells in Susac syndrome. In contrast to the negatively isolated CD8+ and CD4+ T cells, TEMRA cells were FACS-enriched. As concerns this clonotype: Its antigen is currently unknown.

The study's findings and limits: The number of individuals included in the study's TCR sequencing and HLA analysis was acknowledged as relatively small. In Susac syndrome, CD8+ expansion was highest in TEMRA and active disease.

This CDR3 has 15 residues. Reverse transcription of roughly 0.45 to 1 ug RNA used random hexamers. By means of immunoSEQ multiplex PCR, TCR beta CDR3 spanning 54 Vbeta and 13 Jbeta underwent amplification. TCRdb re-called the immunoSEQ multiplex PCR reads through MiXCR, storing one row per CDR3 protein. The profile shows roughly 100,000 distinct CDR3 sequences, 95% to 97% of them singletons. The rearrangement uses TRBV21-1 and TRBJ1-6; TRBD1, as called in the table, went unchecked against the DNA. TRBV21-1 is assigned pseudogene status. The receptor comes from a human donor with Susac syndrome. The sequenced sample was CD8+ T cells from PBMCs. The CDR3 is CASSKEPGQNSPLHF. The CDR3 coding sequence is TGTGCCAGCAGCAAGGAGCCGGGACAGAATTCACCCCTCCACTTT.